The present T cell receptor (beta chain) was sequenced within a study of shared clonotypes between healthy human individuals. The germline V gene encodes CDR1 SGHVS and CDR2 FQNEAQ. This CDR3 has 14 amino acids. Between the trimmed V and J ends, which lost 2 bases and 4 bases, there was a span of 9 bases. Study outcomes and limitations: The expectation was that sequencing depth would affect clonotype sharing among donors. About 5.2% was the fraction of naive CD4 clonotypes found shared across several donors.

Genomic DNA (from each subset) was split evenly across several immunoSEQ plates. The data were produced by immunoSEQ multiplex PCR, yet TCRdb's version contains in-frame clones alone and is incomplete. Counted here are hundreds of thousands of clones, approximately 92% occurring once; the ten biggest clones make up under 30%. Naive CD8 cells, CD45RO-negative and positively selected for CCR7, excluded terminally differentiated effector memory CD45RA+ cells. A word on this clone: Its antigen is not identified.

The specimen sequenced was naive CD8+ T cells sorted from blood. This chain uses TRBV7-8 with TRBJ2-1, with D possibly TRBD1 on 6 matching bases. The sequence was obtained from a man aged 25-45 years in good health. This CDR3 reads CASSLLDRYNEQFF. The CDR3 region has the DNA TGTGCCAGCAGCTTATTGGACAGATACAATGAGCAGTTCTTC.